This T cell receptor beta chain was identified in a study of blood T cell repertoires in COVID-19. Turning to the study itself: The cDNA or gDNA used as material had been derived from T cells, B-cell-depleted T cells, or PBMCs.

Adults between roughly 18 and 100 years of age took part from fewer than 30 US areas. A case of COVID-19 had been met by exposed participants within 2 weeks before study entry. This CDR3 has 17 amino acids. After removal of 1 base from V and 12 bases from J, the junction contained 13 bases not matched to a gene. Germline CDR1 is KGHSH and CDR2 is LQKENI. Authors' processing steps: For nucleated cells, counts were estimated from reference gene primer amplification. Clones were read by immunoSEQ multiplex PCR, and TCRdb kept only the in-frame ones, dropping some. V, J and clone size derive from that table, while D and trimming were established from the DNA sequence. The data show roughly 400,000 clones, with roughly 90% seen just once and about 1.4% held by the top ten.

The clonotype comes from a woman younger than 30 who had been exposed to COVID-19. What was sequenced was PBMCs or T cells enriched from blood (not recorded which). The genes are TRBV18 and TRBJ1-6; 9 nucleotides agree with TRBD1. This CDR3 reads CASSPQEGTGQGVPLHF. CDR3 nucleotides: TGTGCCAGCTCACCACAGGAGGGTACGGGACAGGGAGTACCCCTCCACTTT. Combining the CDR3 with reference TRBV18 and TRBJ1-6 gives the whole variable domain NAGVMQNPRHLVRRRGQEARLRCSPMKGHSHVYWYRQLPEEGLKFMVYLQKENIIDESGMPKERFSAEFPKEGPSILRIQQVVRGDSAAYFCASSPQEGTGQGVPLHFGNGTRLTVT.